The 22 T cell receptor beta chains below all came from one sample that was sequenced in a study of cytomegalovirus exposure and HLA in healthy donors. The PCR contained 60 Vbeta and 13 Jbeta primers. The protocol was immunoSEQ multiplex PCR, while the TCRdb copy is restricted to in-frame clones and leaves out a portion. The sample lists approximately 140,000 clones; around 75% were seen once. Sequences were obtained from PBMCs. These receptors all come from a human donor in good health.

This chain links TRBV5-4 with TRBJ2-2; 7 bases are a match to TRBD1. The CDR3 loop spans 15 amino acids. V was clipped by 4 bases and J by 4 bases; unmatched bases: 7. CDR1 and CDR2 from the germline V gene are SGHNT and YYREEE (reference sequence). In DNA form, the CDR3 reads TGTGCCAGCAGCCGGACAGGAATGATCACCGGGGAGCTGTTTTTT. Translating it yields CASSRTGMITGELFF.

This clone occurred once. The J gene is TRBJ2-7, the V gene TRBV6-1; no definite D call. Trimming shortened V by 8 bases and J by 4 bases, and 6 bases separated the two germline ends. The length of the CDR3 is 10 residues. Germline-derived CDR1 and CDR2 are MNHNS and SASEGT. CDR3 coding DNA: TGTGCCAGCGGGCCTTACGAGCAGTACTTC. It translates to CASGPYEQYF.

This clone was detected only a few times. CDR3 loop: CASSVEAGSFNEQFF. The CDR3 DNA is TGTGCCAGCAGCGTAGAAGCGGGGTCGTTCAATGAGCAGTTCTTC. The rearrangement joins TRBV9 to TRBJ2-1; 7 bases match TRBD2. Looked up from germline, CDR1 is SGDLS and CDR2 is YYNGEE. The CDR3 spans 15 residues. With 0 bases clipped from V and 6 bases from J, the junction kept 6 bases outside the gene matches. The variable domain in full, completed from reference TRBV9 and TRBJ2-1, reads DSGVTQTPKHLITATGQRVTLRCSPRSGDLSVYWYQQSLDQGLQFLIQYYNGEERAKGNILERFSAQQFPDLHSELNLSSLELGDSALYFCASSVEAGSFNEQFFGPGTRLTVL.

On this clone itself: The germline gene is not matched at one end of the junction; a read error may be the cause. V usage is TRBV4-2 and J usage is TRBJ1-2; 9 positions match TRBD1. Germline V gene lookup returns CDR1 LGHNA and CDR2 YNFKEQ. The CDR3 is 15 amino acids. This chain's CDR3 is CASSQGGQGPYGYTF. In nucleotides, the CDR3 is TGTGCCAGCAGTCAAGGGGGACAGGGACCCTATGGCTACACCTTC.

DNA of the CDR3: TGTGCCAGTATTCCAGGGGGAGGATGGGGCAATCAGCCCCAGCATTTT. It yields the protein CASIPGGGWGNQPQHF. V gene TRBV19 combines with J gene TRBJ1-5, with 7 nucleotides matching TRBD1. The germline V gene has CDR1 LNHDA and CDR2 SQIVND (reference sequence). CDR3 length: 16 amino acids. V lost 7 bases and J lost 2; bases outside the gene matches: 11.

This clone came up a few times. The chain links TRBV7-2 to TRBJ1-5, with a possible D match to TRBD1 (6 bases). Germline CDR1 and CDR2: SGHTA and FQGNSA. The CDR3 length is 15 residues. Trimming shortened V by 1 base and J by 3 bases, and 10 bases separated the two germline ends. Here the CDR3 reads CASSLVDRFNQPQHF. The CDR3 DNA is TGTGCCAGCAGCTTAGTGGACAGATTCAATCAGCCCCAGCATTTT.

V and J are TRBV7-3 and TRBJ2-1; TRBD1 might be the D (5 bases). Germline CDR1 is SGHTA and CDR2 is FQGTGA. The CDR3 is 14 amino acids. V was trimmed by 0 bases and J by 5 bases, leaving 8 bases between them. CDR3 region: CASSLTGPHNEQFF. CDR3 DNA: TGTGCCAGCAGCTTAACGGGGCCCCACAATGAGCAGTTCTTC.

This rearrangement joins TRBV5-5 to TRBJ1-1, with 7 bases matching TRBD1. Losses at the gene ends were 2 bases for V and 1 base for J; bases not matched to a gene: 5. This CDR3 spans 15 amino acids. The germline V gene has CDR1 SGHKS and CDR2 YYEKEE (reference sequence). The CDR3 loop is CASSLGTVQNTEAFF. CDR3 coding DNA: TGTGCCAGCAGCTTAGGGACAGTGCAGAACACTGAAGCTTTCTTT.

There are a few counts of this clone. The chain uses TRBV11-2 and TRBJ2-7; D may be TRBD1 (6 bases). This CDR3 is 14 amino acids long. Germline CDR1 SGHAT, CDR2 FQNNGV. Trimming shortened V by 4 bases and J by 3 bases, and 13 bases separated the two germline ends. The CDR3 DNA sequence: TGTGCCAGCAGCTCGCCTGGGACAAGCTACGAGCAGTACTTC. Translated: CASSSPGTSYEQYF. The variable domain in full, completed from reference TRBV11-2 and TRBJ2-7, reads EAGVAQSPRYKIIEKRQSVAFWCNPISGHATLYWYQQILGQGPKLLIQFQNNGVVDDSQLPKDRFSAERLKGVDSTLKIQPAKLEDSAVYLCASSSPGTSYEQYFGPGTRLTVT.

This sequence joins TRBV7-2 and TRBJ2-1; 10 bases agree with TRBD1. The CDR3 sequence is 15 residues long. Per germline, CDR1 SGHTA and CDR2 FQGNSA. The ends lost 2 bases at V and 5 bases at J; junction bases unmatched: 3. CDR3 nucleotides: TGTACCAGCAGCTTAAGGGACAGGGGAAACAATGAGCAGTTCTTC. This codes for CTSSLRDRGNNEQFF.

This chain connects TRBV13 to TRBJ2-2; D gene uncertain. The CDR3 spans 15 residues. Germline lookup yields CDR1 PRHDT and CDR2 FYEKMQ (reference sequence). V lost 3 bases, J lost 1 base, and 9 bases lay in between. The DNA for the CDR3 is TGTGCCAGCAGCTTTCCCTCAGAGAACACCGGGGAGCTGTTTTTT. Translated: CASSFPSENTGELFF.

This sequence joins TRBV28 and TRBJ1-1; D is undetermined. CDR1 MDHEN and CDR2 SYDVKM come from the germline V gene. The CDR3 contains 17 residues. V lost 3 bases and J lost 1, with 18 bases in between. This CDR3 is CASSFGTRVYPNTEAFF. The CDR3 coding sequence is TGTGCCAGCAGTTTTGGTACTAGAGTTTACCCGAACACTGAAGCTTTCTTT.

This chain links TRBV25-1 with TRBJ1-2, with 7 bases lining up with TRBD1. The CDR3 length is 11 residues. CDR1 is MGHDK and CDR2 is SYGVNS in the germline V gene. The V and J ends lost 9 bases and 5 bases, in that order; junction bases with no gene match: 3. The CDR3 here is CASGTVYGYTF. For the CDR3, the DNA is TGTGCCAGTGGGACAGTATATGGCTACACCTTC.

The chain joins TRBV6-1 to TRBJ1-5, with TRBD1 as a possible D gene (5 bases). The ends were cut back, 3 bases at V and 0 bases at J, with 18 bases in the middle. CDR1 is MNHNS and CDR2 is SASEGT in the germline V gene. The CDR3 loop spans 18 amino acids. The CDR3 DNA is TGTGCCAGCAGTGACCCGAACGACAGTCTAGATAGCAATCAGCCCCAGCATTTT. As protein: CASSDPNDSLDSNQPQHF.

The J gene is TRBJ1-5, the V gene TRBV19, with a possible D match to TRBD1 (5 bases). From germline, CDR1 is LNHDA and CDR2 SQIVND (reference sequence). The CDR3 has 16 amino acids. The ends were cut back, 3 bases at V and 8 bases at J, with 20 bases in the middle. CDR3 sequence: CASSMHSGGREEPQHF. The CDR3 coding sequence is TGTGCCAGTAGTATGCACTCGGGGGGTCGAGAGGAGCCCCAGCATTTT.

The gene calls are TRBV5-4 and TRBJ1-2, with a possible D match to TRBD1 (6 bases). Trimming removed 5 bases from V and 4 bases from J, with 21 bases in between. The CDR3 is 16 amino acids. Germline-derived CDR1 and CDR2 are SGHNT and YYREEE (reference sequence). CDR3 in DNA: TGTGCCAGCAGTACCGGACAGACCGTACCGTCCTATGGCTACACCTTC. As protein: CASSTGQTVPSYGYTF.

The genes are TRBV28 and TRBJ2-7; no definite D call. This CDR3 spans 12 amino acids. Between the trimmed V and J ends, which lost 6 bases and 3 bases, there was a span of 9 bases. CDR1 and CDR2 from the germline V gene are MDHEN and SYDVKM. The CDR3 DNA sequence: TGTGCCAGCAGCCAGGTACTCTACGAGCAGTACTTC. Protein sequence: CASSQVLYEQYF.

In this sample, this clone turned up once. The chain is built from TRBV12-5 and TRBJ1-4, with D tentatively TRBD1 (5 bases). Per the germline V gene, CDR1 is LGHNT and CDR2 is FRNRAP. The CDR3 sequence is 15 residues long. Trimming left V 6 bases short and J 5 bases short, with 16 bases between. This CDR3 is CASGLFDRKNEKLFF. CDR3 nucleotides: TGTGCTAGTGGCTTGTTTGACAGAAAGAATGAAAAACTGTTTTTT.

The chain links TRBV19 to TRBJ2-7, with a weak D call TRBD1 (5 bases). The CDR3 totals 12 residues. V dropped 7 bases and J dropped 5 bases, with 12 bases sitting between them. Germline V gene lookup returns CDR1 LNHDA and CDR2 SQIVND (reference sequence). Written as DNA, the CDR3 is TGTGCCAGTACGTCAGGGTTCGACGAGCAGTACTTC. Translating gives CASTSGFDEQYF.

The chain combines TRBV15 with TRBJ2-7, with 9 bases fitting TRBD2. This CDR3 contains 13 residues. J lost 7 bases, V lost 5 bases, and 6 bases had no gene match. The germline V gene has CDR1 LNHNV and CDR2 YYDKDF (reference sequence). The CDR3 is CATSPSGDREQYF. The CDR3 DNA is TGTGCCACCAGCCCTAGCGGGGATAGGGAGCAGTACTTC.

The V gene is TRBV4-2, the J gene TRBJ2-7; D call uncertain. The ends were cut back, 0 bases at V and 3 bases at J, with 12 bases in the middle. This CDR3 has 15 residues. Looked up from germline, CDR1 is LGHNA and CDR2 is YNFKEQ. CDR3 residues: CASSQDLADFYEQYF. CDR3 coding DNA: TGTGCCAGCAGCCAAGATCTGGCGGATTTCTACGAGCAGTACTTC.

The chain links TRBV30 to TRBJ2-5; D is uncertain. This CDR3 region has 13 residues. Deletions cut 2 bases from V and 4 bases from J, with 11 bases between. Germline assignment: CDR1 GTSNPN and CDR2 SVGIG (reference sequence). The CDR3: CAWSSLSRETQYF. CDR3 coding DNA: TGTGCCTGGAGTTCACTCTCTCGAGAGACCCAGTACTTC. Filled out from reference TRBV30 and TRBJ2-5, the complete variable domain reads SQTIHQWPATLVQPVGSPLSLECTVEGTSNPNLYWYRQAAGRGLQLLFYSVGIGQISSEVPQNLSASRPQDRQFILSSKKLLLSDSGFYLCAWSSLSRETQYFGPGTRLLVL.